This T cell receptor (beta chain) was recovered during a study of T-cell memory formation after mild COVID-19. Findings and limits, study-wide: Clones contracting day 15 to 85 were balanced CD4/CD8; later expanders leaned CD4+. Among contracting clones, CD4+ were mainly CM/EM and CD8+ enriched in EMRA.

V gave up 11 bases and J gave up 1 base, with 9 bases separating them. CDR1 is SEHNR and CDR2 is FQNEAQ in the germline V gene (reference sequence). The CDR3 is made up of 11 amino acids. MiXCR was run by TCRdb on the 5' RACE reads, yielding one entry per CDR3 protein. Of some 600,000 distinct CDR3 sequences in the sample, around a sixth are singletons; the top ten hold around 7.8%. The sample holds a few counts of this clonotype. Its antigen is unidentified. The chain carries TRBV7-9 and TRBJ2-7, with D perhaps matching TRBD2 (6 bases). Sequencing used PBMCs or a T cell subset sorted from them (not recorded which). This TCR derives from an adult woman who had mild COVID-19 (a few samples of this study predate the infection). Cell type and time point are not known. The CDR3 loop reads CALRGSYEQYF. The CDR3 DNA sequence: TGTGCCTTGCGGGGTTCCTACGAGCAGTACTTC.